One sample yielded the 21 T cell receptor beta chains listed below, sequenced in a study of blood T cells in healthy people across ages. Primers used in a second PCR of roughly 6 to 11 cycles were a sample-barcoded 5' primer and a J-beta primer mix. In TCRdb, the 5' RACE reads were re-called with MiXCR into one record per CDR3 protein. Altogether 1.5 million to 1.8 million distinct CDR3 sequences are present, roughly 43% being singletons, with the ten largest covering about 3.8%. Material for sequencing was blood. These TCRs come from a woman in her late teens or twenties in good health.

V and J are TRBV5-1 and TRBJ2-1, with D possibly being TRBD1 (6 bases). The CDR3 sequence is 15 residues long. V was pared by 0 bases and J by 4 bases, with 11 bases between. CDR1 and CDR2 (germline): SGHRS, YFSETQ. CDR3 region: CASSLAGEYYNEQFF. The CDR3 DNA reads TGCGCCAGCAGCTTGGCAGGGGAATATTACAATGAGCAGTTCTTC.

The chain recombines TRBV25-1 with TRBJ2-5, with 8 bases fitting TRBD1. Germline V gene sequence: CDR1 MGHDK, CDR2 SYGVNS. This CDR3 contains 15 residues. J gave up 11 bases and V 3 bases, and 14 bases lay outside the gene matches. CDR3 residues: CASSDPRGRANEQYF. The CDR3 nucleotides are TGTGCCAGCAGTGATCCCAGGGGGCGGGCCAATGAGCAGTACTTC.

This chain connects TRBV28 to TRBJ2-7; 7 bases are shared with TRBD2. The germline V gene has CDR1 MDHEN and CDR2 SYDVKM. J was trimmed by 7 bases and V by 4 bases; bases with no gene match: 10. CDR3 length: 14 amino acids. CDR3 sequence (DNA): TGTGCCAGCAGTTACGGACTAGTTATGAATGAGCAGTACTTC. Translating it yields CASSYGLVMNEQYF.

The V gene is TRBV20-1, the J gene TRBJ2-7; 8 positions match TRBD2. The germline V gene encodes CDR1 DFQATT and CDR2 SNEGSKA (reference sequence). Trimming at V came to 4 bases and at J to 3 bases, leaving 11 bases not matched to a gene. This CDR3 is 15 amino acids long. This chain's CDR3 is CSATRGGLRGYEQYF. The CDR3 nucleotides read TGCAGTGCTACCCGGGGGGGGCTTAGAGGCTACGAGCAGTACTTC.

In nucleotides, the CDR3 is TGTGCCGGCGGCCTCAGGGAGCATGGATACAATGAGCAGTTCTTC. Amino acid sequence: CAGGLREHGYNEQFF. The chain carries TRBV27 and TRBJ2-1, with D perhaps TRBD1 or TRBD2 (5 bases each). Trimming removed 11 bases at V and 4 bases at J, with 21 bases between. The CDR3 has 15 amino acids. Per the germline V gene, CDR1 is MNHEY and CDR2 is SMNVEV (reference sequence).

The CDR3 region is CSARDPGPRYNEQFF. In DNA form, the CDR3 reads TGCAGTGCTAGAGATCCTGGCCCCCGCTACAATGAGCAGTTCTTC. This chain connects TRBV20-1 to TRBJ2-1; no definite D call. V gave up 0 bases and J gave up 3 bases, with 12 bases separating them. Germline V gene data show CDR1 as DFQATT and CDR2 as SNEGSKA (reference sequence). CDR3 size: 15 residues.

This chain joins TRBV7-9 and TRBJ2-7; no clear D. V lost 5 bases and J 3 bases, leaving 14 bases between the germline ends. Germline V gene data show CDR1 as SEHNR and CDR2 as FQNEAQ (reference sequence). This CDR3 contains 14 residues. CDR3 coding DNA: TGTGCCAGCAGCCCGCCGGGCATTTTCTACGAGCAGTACTTC. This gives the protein CASSPPGIFYEQYF.

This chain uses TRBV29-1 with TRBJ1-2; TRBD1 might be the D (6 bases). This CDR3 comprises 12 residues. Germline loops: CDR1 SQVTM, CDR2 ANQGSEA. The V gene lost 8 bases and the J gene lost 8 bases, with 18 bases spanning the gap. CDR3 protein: CSIWTTGPGYTF. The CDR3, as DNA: TGCAGCATTTGGACCACAGGGCCCGGCTACACCTTC.

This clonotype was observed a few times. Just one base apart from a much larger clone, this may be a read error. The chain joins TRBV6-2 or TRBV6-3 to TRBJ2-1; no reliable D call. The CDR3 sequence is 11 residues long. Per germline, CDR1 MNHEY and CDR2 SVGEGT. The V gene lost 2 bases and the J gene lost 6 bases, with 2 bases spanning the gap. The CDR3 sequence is CASSYANEQFF. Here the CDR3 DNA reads TGTGCCAGCAGTTACGCCAATGAGCAGTTCTTC.

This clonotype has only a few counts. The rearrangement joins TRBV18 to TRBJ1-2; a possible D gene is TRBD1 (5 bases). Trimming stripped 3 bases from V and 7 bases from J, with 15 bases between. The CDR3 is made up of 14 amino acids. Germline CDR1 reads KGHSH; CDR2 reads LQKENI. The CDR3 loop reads CASSPTRERGGYTF. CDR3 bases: TGTGCCAGCTCACCGACCCGAGAAAGGGGTGGCTACACCTTC.

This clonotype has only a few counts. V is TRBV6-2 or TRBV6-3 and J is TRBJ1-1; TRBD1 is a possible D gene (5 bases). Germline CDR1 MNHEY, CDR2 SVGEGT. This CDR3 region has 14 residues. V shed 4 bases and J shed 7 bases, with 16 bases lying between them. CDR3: CASSSATGRIEAFF. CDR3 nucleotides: TGTGCCAGCAGTTCCGCTACAGGAAGGATTGAAGCTTTCTTT.

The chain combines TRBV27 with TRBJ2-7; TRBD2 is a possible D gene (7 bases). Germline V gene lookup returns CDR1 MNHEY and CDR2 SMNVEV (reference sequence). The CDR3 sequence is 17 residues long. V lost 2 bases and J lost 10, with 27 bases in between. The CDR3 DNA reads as TGTGCCAGCAGTTTACATACCGCCGGGGGGCCGCTAAAGATCCAGTACTTC. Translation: CASSLHTAGGPLKIQYF.

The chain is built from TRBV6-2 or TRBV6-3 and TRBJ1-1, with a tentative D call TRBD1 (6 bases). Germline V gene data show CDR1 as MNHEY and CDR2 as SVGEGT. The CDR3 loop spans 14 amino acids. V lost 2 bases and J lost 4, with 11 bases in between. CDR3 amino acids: CASSYRDKTTEAFF. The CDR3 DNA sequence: TGTGCCAGCAGTTACCGGGACAAGACCACTGAAGCTTTCTTT.

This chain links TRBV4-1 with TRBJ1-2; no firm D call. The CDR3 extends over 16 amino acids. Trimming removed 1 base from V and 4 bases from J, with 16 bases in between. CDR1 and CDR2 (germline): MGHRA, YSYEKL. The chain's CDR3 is CASSQVVNRAGYGYTF. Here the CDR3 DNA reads TGCGCCAGCAGCCAAGTAGTGAACCGGGCCGGCTATGGCTACACCTTC.

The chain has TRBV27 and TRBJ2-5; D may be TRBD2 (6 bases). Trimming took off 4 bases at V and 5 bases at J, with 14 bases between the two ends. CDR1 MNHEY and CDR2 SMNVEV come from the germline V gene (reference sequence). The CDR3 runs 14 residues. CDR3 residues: CASSSILARETQYF. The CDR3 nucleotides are TGTGCCAGCAGTTCCATCCTAGCGAGGGAGACCCAGTACTTC.

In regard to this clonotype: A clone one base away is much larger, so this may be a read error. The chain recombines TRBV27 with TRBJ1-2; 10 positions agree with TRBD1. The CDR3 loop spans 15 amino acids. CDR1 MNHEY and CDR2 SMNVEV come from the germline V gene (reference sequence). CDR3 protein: CASSLLGQGSYGCTF. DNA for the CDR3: TGTGCCAGCAGTTTATTGGGACAGGGGAGCTATGGCTGCACCTTC.

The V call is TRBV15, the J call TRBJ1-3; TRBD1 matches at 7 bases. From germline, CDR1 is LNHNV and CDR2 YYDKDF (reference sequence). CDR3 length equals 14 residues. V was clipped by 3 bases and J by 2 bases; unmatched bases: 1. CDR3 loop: CATSRGTAGNTIYF. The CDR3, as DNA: TGTGCCACCAGCAGGGGGACAGCTGGAAACACCATATATTTT.

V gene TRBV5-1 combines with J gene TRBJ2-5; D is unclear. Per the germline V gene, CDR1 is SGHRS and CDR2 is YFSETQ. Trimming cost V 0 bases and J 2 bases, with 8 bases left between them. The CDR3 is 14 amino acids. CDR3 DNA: TGCGCCAGCAGCTTGGGGTCAGGACAAGAGACCCAGTACTTC. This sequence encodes CASSLGSGQETQYF.

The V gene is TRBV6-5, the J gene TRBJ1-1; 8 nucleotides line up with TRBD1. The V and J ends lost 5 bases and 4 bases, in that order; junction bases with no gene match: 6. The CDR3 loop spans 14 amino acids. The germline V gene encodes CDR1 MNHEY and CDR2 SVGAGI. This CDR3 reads CASSILTGATEAFF. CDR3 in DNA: TGTGCCAGCAGTATTCTGACAGGGGCCACTGAAGCTTTCTTT.

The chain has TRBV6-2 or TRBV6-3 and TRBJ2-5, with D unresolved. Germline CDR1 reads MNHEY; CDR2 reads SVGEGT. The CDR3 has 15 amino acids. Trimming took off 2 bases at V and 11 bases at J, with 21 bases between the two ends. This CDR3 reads CASSYMRLIRYEQYF. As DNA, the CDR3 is TGTGCCAGCAGTTACATGCGGCTAATCAGGTATGAGCAGTACTTC.

The DNA of the CDR3 is TGTGCCAGCAGTAAAAAGGGAGGGGGCTTGGGCACTGAAGCTTTCTTT. This translates into CASSKKGGGLGTEAFF. The chain carries TRBV12-3 or TRBV12-4 and TRBJ1-1; TRBD1 matches 7 bases. V gave up 5 bases and J gave up 4 bases; unmatched junction bases: 13. The CDR3 is made up of 16 amino acids.